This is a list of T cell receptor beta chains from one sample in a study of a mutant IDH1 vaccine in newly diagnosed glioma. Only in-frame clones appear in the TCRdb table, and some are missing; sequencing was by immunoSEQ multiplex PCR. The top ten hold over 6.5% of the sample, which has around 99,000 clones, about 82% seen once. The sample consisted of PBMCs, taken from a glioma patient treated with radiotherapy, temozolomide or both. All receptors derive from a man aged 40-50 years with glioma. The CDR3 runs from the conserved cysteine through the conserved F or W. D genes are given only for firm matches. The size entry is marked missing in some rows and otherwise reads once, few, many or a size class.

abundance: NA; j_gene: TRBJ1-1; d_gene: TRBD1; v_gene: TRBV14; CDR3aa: CASSRLQGTGALNTEAFF; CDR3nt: TGTGCCAGCAGCCGACTCCAGGGGACAGGGGCTCTGAACACTGAAGCTTTCTTT
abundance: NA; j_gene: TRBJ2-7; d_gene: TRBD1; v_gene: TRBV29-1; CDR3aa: CSVDGTGLGEQYF; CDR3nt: TGCAGCGTTGATGGGACAGGATTGGGCGAGCAGTACTTC
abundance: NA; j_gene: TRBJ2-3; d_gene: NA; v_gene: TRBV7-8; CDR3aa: CASSLAPPSDTQYF; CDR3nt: TGTGCCAGCAGCTTAGCTCCGCCCTCAGATACGCAGTATTTT
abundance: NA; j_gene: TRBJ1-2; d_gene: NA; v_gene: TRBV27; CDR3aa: CASSLSNTYYGYTF; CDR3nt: TGTGCCAGCAGTTTATCGAACACCTACTATGGCTACACCTTC
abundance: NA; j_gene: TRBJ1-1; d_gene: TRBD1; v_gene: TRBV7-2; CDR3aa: CASSLAGGPDFYTEAFF; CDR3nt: TGTGCCAGCAGCTTAGCAGGGGGCCCGGATTTTTACACTGAAGCTTTCTTT
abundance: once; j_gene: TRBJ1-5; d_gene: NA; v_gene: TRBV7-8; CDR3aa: CASSLVGGPNQPQHF; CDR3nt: TGTGCCAGCAGCTTAGTGGGGGGCCCCAATCAGCCCCAGCATTTT
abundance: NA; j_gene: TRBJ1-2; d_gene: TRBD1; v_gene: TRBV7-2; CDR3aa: CASSLGPGGAGGYTF; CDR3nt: TGTGCCAGCAGCTTAGGACCAGGGGGCGCGGGCGGCTACACCTTC
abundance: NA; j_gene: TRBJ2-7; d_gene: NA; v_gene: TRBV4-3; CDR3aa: CASSQDWTATYEQYF; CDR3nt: TGCGCCAGCAGCCAAGACTGGACTGCTACCTACGAGCAGTACTTC
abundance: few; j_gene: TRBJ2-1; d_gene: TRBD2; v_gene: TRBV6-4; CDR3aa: CASSVGRGRDNEQFF; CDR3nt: TGTGCCAGCAGTGTCGGTCGGGGGAGGGACAATGAGCAGTTCTTC
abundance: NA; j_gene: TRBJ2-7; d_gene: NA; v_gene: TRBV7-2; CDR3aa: CASSLVGGGSYEQYF; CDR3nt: TGTGCCAGCAGCTTAGTAGGAGGGGGTTCCTACGAGCAGTACTTC
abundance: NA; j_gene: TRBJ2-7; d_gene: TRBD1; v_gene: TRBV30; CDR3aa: CAWTGGFSYEQYF; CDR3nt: TGTGCCTGGACAGGGGGATTCTCCTACGAGCAGTACTTC
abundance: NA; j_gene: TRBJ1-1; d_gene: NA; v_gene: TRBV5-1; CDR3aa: CASRRHENTEAFF; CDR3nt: TGCGCCAGCAGGCGACACGAGAACACTGAAGCTTTCTTT
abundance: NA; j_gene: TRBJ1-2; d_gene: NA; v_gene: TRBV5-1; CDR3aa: CASSLGLGGQGYTF; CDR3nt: TGCGCCAGCAGCTTGGGGCTTGGGGGTCAAGGCTACACCTTC
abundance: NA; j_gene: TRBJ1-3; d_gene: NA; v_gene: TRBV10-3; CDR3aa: CAISKGGSSGNTIYF; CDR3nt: TGTGCCATCAGCAAAGGGGGGAGCTCTGGAAACACCATATATTTT
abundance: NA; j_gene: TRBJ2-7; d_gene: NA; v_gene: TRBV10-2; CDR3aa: CASSEVSDSEQYF; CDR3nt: TGCGCCAGCAGTGAGGTATCAGATAGCGAGCAGTACTTC
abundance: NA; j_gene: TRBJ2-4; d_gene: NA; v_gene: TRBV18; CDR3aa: CASSPLAAGLAKNIQYF; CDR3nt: TGTGCCAGCTCGCCTCTGGCGGCGGGTCTAGCCAAAAACATTCAGTACTTC
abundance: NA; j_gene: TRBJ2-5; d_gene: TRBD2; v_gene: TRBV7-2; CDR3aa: CASSLEGGTSYIETQYF; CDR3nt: TGTGCCAGCAGCTTAGAGGGGGGGACTAGTTATATAGAGACCCAGTACTTC
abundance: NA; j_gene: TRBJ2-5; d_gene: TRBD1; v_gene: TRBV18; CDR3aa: CASSPSPGQGARETQYF; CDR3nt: TGTGCCAGCTCACCATCCCCGGGACAGGGGGCGCGGGAGACCCAGTACTTC
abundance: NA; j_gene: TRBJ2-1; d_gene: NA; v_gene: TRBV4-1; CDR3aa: CASSQEGGEQFF; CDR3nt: TGCGCCAGCAGCCAAGAAGGCGGTGAGCAGTTCTTC
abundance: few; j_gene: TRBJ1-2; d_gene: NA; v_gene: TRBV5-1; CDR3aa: CASSSGGTSNYGYTF; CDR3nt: TGCGCCAGCAGCTCCGGCGGGACCTCCAACTATGGCTACACCTTC
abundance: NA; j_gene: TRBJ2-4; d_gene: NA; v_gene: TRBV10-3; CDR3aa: CAIKGQDNIQYF; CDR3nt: TGTGCCATCAAGGGGCAGGACAACATTCAGTACTTC
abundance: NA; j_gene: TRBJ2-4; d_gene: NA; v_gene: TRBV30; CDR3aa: CAWSGGNIQYF; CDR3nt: TGTGCCTGGAGTGGTGGAAACATTCAGTACTTC
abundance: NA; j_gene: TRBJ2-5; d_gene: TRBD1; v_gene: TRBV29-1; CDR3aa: CSATRQGVLETQYF; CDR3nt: TGCAGCGCAACACGACAGGGGGTGTTGGAGACCCAGTACTTC
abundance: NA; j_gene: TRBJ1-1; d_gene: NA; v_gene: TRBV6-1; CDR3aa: CASSDVGWTEAFF; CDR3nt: TGTGCCAGCAGTGACGTTGGATGGACTGAAGCTTTCTTT
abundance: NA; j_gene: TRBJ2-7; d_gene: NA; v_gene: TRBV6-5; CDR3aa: CATRGAYEQYF; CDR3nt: TGTGCCACCAGAGGCGCCTACGAGCAGTACTTC
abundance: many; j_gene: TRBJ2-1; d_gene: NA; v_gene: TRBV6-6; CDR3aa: CASSWDSYNEQFF; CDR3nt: TGTGCCAGCAGTTGGGACTCCTACAATGAGCAGTTCTTC
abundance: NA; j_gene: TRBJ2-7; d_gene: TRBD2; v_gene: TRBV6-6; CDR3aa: CASSPRTSGGYEQYF; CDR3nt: TGTGCCAGCAGCCCTAGGACTAGCGGGGGGTACGAGCAGTACTTC
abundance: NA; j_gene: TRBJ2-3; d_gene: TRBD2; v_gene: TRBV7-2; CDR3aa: CASSLRSKRGGWTDTQYF; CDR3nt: TGTGCCAGCAGCTTACGGAGTAAGCGGGGGGGCTGGACAGATACGCAGTATTTT
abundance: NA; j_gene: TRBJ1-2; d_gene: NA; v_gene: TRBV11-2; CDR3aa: CASSLGQTSNYGYTF; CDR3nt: TGTGCCAGCAGCTTAGGGCAGACCTCTAACTATGGCTACACCTTC
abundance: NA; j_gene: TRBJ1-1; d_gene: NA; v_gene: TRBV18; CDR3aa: CASSPEGYTEAFF; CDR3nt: TGTGCCAGCTCACCGGAAGGATACACTGAAGCTTTCTTT
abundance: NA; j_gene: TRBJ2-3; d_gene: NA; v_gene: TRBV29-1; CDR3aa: CSVEGRQTSTDTQYF; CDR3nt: TGCAGCGTTGAAGGCCGACAGACTAGCACAGATACGCAGTATTTT
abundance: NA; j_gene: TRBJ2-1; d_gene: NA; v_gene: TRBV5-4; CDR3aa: CASSFSAPVAEQFF; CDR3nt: TGTGCCAGCAGCTTCAGCGCCCCTGTGGCTGAGCAGTTCTTC
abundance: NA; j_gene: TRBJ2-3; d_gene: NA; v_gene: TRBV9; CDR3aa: CASSVGPDTQYF; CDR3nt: TGTGCCAGCAGCGTAGGTCCAGATACGCAGTATTTT
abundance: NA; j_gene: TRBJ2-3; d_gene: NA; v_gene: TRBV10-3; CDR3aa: CATWTRSSTDTQYF; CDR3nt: TGTGCCACCTGGACTCGATCTAGCACAGATACGCAGTATTTT
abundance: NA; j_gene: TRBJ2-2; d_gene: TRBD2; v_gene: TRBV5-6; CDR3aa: CASSLGGRAGTGELFF; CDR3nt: TGTGCCAGCAGCTTGGGGGGGAGGGCCGGAACCGGGGAGCTGTTTTTT
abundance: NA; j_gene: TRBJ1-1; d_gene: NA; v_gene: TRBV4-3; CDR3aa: CASSQTGFYTEAFF; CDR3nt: TGCGCCAGCAGCCAAACTGGGTTTTACACTGAAGCTTTCTTT
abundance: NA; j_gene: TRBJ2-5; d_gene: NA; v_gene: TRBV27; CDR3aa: CASRLKGQETQYF; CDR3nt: TGTGCCAGCAGGTTGAAGGGGCAAGAGACCCAGTACTTC
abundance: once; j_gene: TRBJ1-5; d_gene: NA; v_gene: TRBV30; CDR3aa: CAWSLGGWGQPQHF; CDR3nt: TGTGCCTGGAGTCTGGGGGGCTGGGGTCAGCCCCAGCATTTT
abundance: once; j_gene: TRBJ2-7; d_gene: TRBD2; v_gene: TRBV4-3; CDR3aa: CASSFRTSGRLNEQYF; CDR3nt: TGCGCCAGCAGCTTTCGGACTAGCGGGAGATTGAACGAGCAGTACTTC
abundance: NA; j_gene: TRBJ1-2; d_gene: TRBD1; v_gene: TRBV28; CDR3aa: CASTTSDRNYGYTF; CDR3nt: TGTGCCAGCACCACCTCGGACAGGAACTATGGCTACACCTTC
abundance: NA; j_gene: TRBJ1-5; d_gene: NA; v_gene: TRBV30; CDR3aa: CAWRAGNNQPQHF; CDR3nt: TGTGCCTGGAGAGCAGGGAACAATCAGCCCCAGCATTTT
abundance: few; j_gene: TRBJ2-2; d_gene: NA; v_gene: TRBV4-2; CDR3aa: CASSLVEQSTGELFF; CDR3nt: TGTGCCAGCAGCCTAGTGGAACAGAGCACCGGGGAGCTGTTTTTT
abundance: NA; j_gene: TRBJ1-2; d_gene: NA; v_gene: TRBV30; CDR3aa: CAWSGSLAVYGYTF; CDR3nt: TGTGCCTGGAGTGGGTCCCTGGCAGTTTATGGCTACACCTTC
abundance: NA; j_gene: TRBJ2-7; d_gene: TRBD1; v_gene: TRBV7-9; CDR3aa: CASSPVKRGGQTYEQYF; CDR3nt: TGTGCCAGCAGCCCAGTAAAACGAGGGGGCCAAACCTACGAGCAGTACTTC
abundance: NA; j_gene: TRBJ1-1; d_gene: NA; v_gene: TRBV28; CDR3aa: CASRGARGRNTEAFF; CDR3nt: TGTGCCAGCAGGGGGGCGAGGGGAAGGAACACTGAAGCTTTCTTT
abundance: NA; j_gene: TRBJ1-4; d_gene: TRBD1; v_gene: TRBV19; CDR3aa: CASSGSRDRNEKLFF; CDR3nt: TGTGCCAGTAGTGGATCCCGGGACAGGAATGAAAAACTGTTTTTT
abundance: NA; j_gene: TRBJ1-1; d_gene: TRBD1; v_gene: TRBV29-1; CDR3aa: CSVETGMNTEAFF; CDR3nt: TGCAGCGTTGAGACAGGGATGAACACTGAAGCTTTCTTT
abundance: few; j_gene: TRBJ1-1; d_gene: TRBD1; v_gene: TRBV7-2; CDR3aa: CASSARGPAFF; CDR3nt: TGTGCCAGCAGCGCCAGGGGGCCTGCTTTCTTT
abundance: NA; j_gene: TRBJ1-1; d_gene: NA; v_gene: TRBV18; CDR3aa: CASSLTHNTEAFF; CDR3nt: TGTGCCAGCTCACTGACACATAACACTGAAGCTTTCTTT
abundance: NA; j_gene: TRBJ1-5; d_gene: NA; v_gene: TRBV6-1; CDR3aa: CASSEGRDQPQHF; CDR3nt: TGTGCCAGCAGTGAAGGCAGGGATCAGCCCCAGCATTTT
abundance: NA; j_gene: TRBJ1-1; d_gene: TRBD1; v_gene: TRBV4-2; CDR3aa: CASSQMDRGPEAFF; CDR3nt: TGTGCCAGCAGCCAGATGGACAGGGGGCCTGAAGCTTTCTTT
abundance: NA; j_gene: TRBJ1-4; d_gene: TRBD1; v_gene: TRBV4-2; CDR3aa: CASSRGQGEEKLFF; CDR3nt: TGTGCCAGCAGCCGGGGACAGGGGGAGGAAAAACTGTTTTTT
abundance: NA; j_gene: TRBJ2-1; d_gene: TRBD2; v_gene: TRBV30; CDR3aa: CAWRAGSGPKQFF; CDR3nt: TGTGCCTGGAGAGCGGGGAGCGGTCCAAAGCAGTTCTTC
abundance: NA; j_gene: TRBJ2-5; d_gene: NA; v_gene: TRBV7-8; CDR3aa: CASSSLGIRPLRTSQETQYF; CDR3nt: TGTGCCAGCAGCTCCCTAGGTATCCGACCCCTCCGGACTTCCCAAGAGACCCAGTACTTC
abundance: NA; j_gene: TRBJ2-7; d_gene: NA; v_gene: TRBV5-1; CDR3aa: CASTRWSPYEQYF; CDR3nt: TGCGCCAGCACCCGGTGGTCTCCGTACGAGCAGTACTTC
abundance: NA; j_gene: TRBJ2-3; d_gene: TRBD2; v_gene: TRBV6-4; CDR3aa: CASSPSGGATDTQYF; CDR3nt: TGTGCCAGCAGTCCTAGCGGGGGGGCCACAGATACGCAGTATTTT
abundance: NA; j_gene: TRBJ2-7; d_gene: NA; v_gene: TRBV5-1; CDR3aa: CASNLKGPSYEQYF; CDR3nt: TGCGCCAGCAACCTTAAGGGGCCCTCCTACGAGCAGTACTTC
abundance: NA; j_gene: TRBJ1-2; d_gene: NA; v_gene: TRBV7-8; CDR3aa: CASSSQGLRYGYTF; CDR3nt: TGTGCCAGCAGCTCCCAGGGATTACGATATGGCTACACCTTC